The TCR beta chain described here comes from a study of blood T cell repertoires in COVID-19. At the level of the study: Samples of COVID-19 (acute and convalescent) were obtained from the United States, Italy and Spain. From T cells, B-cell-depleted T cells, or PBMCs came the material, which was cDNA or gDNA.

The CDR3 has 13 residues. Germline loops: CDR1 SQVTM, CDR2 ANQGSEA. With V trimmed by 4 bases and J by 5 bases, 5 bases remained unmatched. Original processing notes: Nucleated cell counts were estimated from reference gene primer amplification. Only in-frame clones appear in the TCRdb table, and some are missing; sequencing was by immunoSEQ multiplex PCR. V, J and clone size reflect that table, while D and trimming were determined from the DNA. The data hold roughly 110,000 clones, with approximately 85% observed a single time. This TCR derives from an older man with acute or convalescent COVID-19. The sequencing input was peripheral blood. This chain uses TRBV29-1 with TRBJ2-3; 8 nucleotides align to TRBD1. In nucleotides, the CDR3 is TGCAGCGTTGTACGGACAGGGAAAGATACGCAGTATTTT. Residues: CSVVRTGKDTQYF.